The rows below give T cell receptor beta chains drawn from one sample of a study of T-cell memory formation after mild COVID-19. TCRdb used MiXCR to reprocess the 5' RACE reads, holding one entry per CDR3 protein. This sample has approximately 570,000 distinct CDR3 sequences, with approximately 18% found just once. The sequencing sample was made of PBMCs or a T cell subset sorted from them (not recorded which). The receptors shown here come from an adult woman who had mild COVID-19 (a few samples of this study predate the infection). Cell type and time point are not known. The CDR3 runs from the conserved cysteine through the conserved F or W. A D gene is named only where the DNA matches it firmly. The size entry is marked missing in some rows and otherwise reads once, few, many or a size class.

CDR3 protein	CDR3 DNA	J gene	clone size	V gene	D gene
CASSLNSRAGGETQYF	TGTGCCAGCAGCTTAAATTCCAGGGCCGGAGGGGAGACCCAGTACTTC	TRBJ2-5	NA	TRBV7-8	NA
CSVEELVTEAFF	TGCAGCGTTGAAGAGTTAGTCACTGAAGCTTTCTTT	TRBJ1-1	NA	TRBV29-1	NA
CASSYNINEKLFF	TGTGCCAGCAGTTACAACATTAATGAAAAACTGTTTTTT	TRBJ1-4	few	TRBV2	NA
CATSVAGGPQNEQFF	TGTGCCACCAGTGTAGCGGGAGGGCCCCAGAATGAGCAGTTCTTC	TRBJ2-1	few	TRBV24-1	TRBD2
CASSGGAGTDTQYF	TGCGCCAGCAGCGGGGGGGCCGGCACAGATACGCAGTATTTT	TRBJ2-3	many	TRBV5-1	NA
CASSFARNEQFF	TGTGCCAGCAGCTTTGCCAGAAATGAGCAGTTCTTC	TRBJ2-1	few	TRBV5-6	NA
CSVEDGTGATEAFF	TGCAGCGTTGAAGACGGGACAGGGGCCACTGAAGCTTTCTTT	TRBJ1-1	NA	TRBV29-1	TRBD1
CASSYLAGGNNEQFF	TGTGCCAGCAGTTATCTAGCGGGGGGAAACAATGAGCAGTTCTTC	TRBJ2-1	NA	TRBV12-3/TRBV12-4	TRBD2
CASSFDTRDEQYF	TGTGCCAGCAGCTTTGACACTAGGGACGAGCAGTACTTC	TRBJ2-7	few	TRBV11-2	NA
CSASKRQQNTGELFF	TGCAGTGCTAGTAAACGACAGCAGAACACCGGGGAGCTGTTTTTT	TRBJ2-2	NA	TRBV20-1	NA
CASSSGLRGEKLFF	TGTGCCAGCAGCTCGGGCCTCAGGGGTGAAAAACTGTTTTTT	TRBJ1-4	many	TRBV7-8	NA
CASSLGGTLTYEQYF	TGTGCCAGCAGCTTGGGGGGCACCCTGACCTACGAGCAGTACTTC	TRBJ2-7	few	TRBV5-6	NA
CASSPPLLAGGRYEQYF	TGTGCCAGCTCTCCCCCTCTGTTAGCGGGGGGGCGGTACGAGCAGTACTTC	TRBJ2-7	few	TRBV18	TRBD2
CASRPSGQGYGYTF	TGTGCCAGCAGACCCTCGGGACAGGGGTATGGCTACACCTTC	TRBJ1-2	NA	TRBV12-3/TRBV12-4	TRBD1
CASSIGPDYGYTF	TGTGCCAGTAGTATAGGACCGGACTATGGCTACACCTTC	TRBJ1-2	once	TRBV19	NA
CASTGDQETQYF	TGTGCCAGCACCGGGGACCAAGAGACCCAGTACTTC	TRBJ2-5	few	TRBV25-1	NA
CASSLAGGRGTYNEQFF	TGTGCCAGCAGCTTAGCGGGGGGAAGGGGGACCTACAATGAGCAGTTCTTC	TRBJ2-1	NA	TRBV7-6	NA
CASSNLDGTYEQYF	TGCGCCAGCAGCAACTTAGACGGTACCTACGAGCAGTACTTC	TRBJ2-7	NA	TRBV5-1	NA
CASSLQGAETEAFF	TGTGCCAGCAGCTTACAGGGGGCAGAGACTGAAGCTTTCTTT	TRBJ1-1	NA	TRBV7-2	TRBD1
CASSVGLGDEQFF	TGTGCCAGCAGTGTGGGACTAGGCGATGAGCAGTTCTTC	TRBJ2-1	NA	TRBV6-1	TRBD2
CASSYSGGRAGELFF	TGTGCCAGCAGTTACTCTGGTGGGAGGGCCGGGGAGCTGTTTTTT	TRBJ2-2	few	TRBV6-5	TRBD2
CATSRDSGIEQFF	TGTGCCACCAGCAGAGATTCGGGGATCGAGCAGTTCTTC	TRBJ2-1	many	TRBV15	NA
CASTMGGRENEQFF	TGTGCCAGCACTATGGGGGGGAGGGAAAATGAGCAGTTCTTC	TRBJ2-1	NA	TRBV27	TRBD2
CSARDSSRGGLENTIYF	TGCAGTGCTAGAGATTCCTCGAGAGGGGGACTCGAAAACACCATATATTTT	TRBJ1-3	NA	TRBV20-1	NA
CASSLGSGETQYF	TGCGCCAGCAGCTTGGGAAGTGGTGAGACCCAGTACTTC	TRBJ2-5	few	TRBV5-1	NA
CASSWDGLAQPQHF	TGTGCCAGCAGCTGGGACGGACTCGCCCAGCCCCAGCATTTT	TRBJ1-5	NA	TRBV5-4	NA
CASSYSAWGRDAGELFF	TGTGCCAGCAGTTACTCGGCCTGGGGGCGCGACGCCGGGGAGCTGTTTTTT	TRBJ2-2	NA	TRBV6-5	NA
CASSVDGRAPSETQYF	TGTGCCAGCAGCGTAGACGGGAGGGCCCCTTCAGAGACCCAGTACTTC	TRBJ2-5	NA	TRBV9	TRBD2
CASSLRGTTNNEQFF	TGCGCCAGCAGCTTGCGAGGGACAACAAACAATGAGCAGTTCTTC	TRBJ2-1	NA	TRBV5-1	NA
CASSFGKTEAFF	TGTGCCAGCAGCTTTGGGAAGACTGAAGCTTTCTTT	TRBJ1-1	few	TRBV7-2	NA
CASSPPGKAGETQYF	TGTGCCAGCTCACCACCGGGAAAAGCGGGGGAGACCCAGTACTTC	TRBJ2-5	few	TRBV18	TRBD2
CATSDSSLPGLTSYEQYF	TGTGCCACCAGTGATTCCTCTCTTCCGGGACTGACCTCCTACGAGCAGTACTTC	TRBJ2-7	NA	TRBV24-1	NA
CAISESPGGSEAFF	TGTGCCATCAGTGAGTCCCCTGGAGGCTCTGAAGCTTTCTTT	TRBJ1-1	NA	TRBV10-3	NA
CASSFGTGPREQYF	TGCGCCAGCAGCTTCGGGACAGGGCCTCGCGAGCAGTACTTC	TRBJ2-7	NA	TRBV5-1	TRBD1
CASSPVHRSGNTIYF	TGTGCCAGCTCACCGGTCCACCGGTCTGGAAACACCATATATTTT	TRBJ1-3	few	TRBV18	NA
CASSSHPVGVPYNEQFF	TGTGCCAGTAGTTCCCACCCTGTCGGAGTCCCCTACAATGAGCAGTTCTTC	TRBJ2-1	few	TRBV19	NA
CAAGSDLYNEQFF	TGTGCCGCGGGCTCGGATTTATACAATGAGCAGTTCTTC	TRBJ2-1	NA	TRBV30	NA
CARKQASNQPQHF	TGTGCCAGAAAACAGGCTAGCAATCAGCCCCAGCATTTT	TRBJ1-5	NA	TRBV3-1	NA
CASSLRALGQVGQPQHF	TGTGCCAGCAGTCTGAGAGCCCTGGGACAGGTGGGACAGCCCCAGCATTTT	TRBJ1-5	few	TRBV2	TRBD1
CASSQVWASSTDTQYF	TGTGCCAGCAGCCAAGTGTGGGCCTCTAGCACAGATACGCAGTATTTT	TRBJ2-3	few	TRBV3-1	NA
CASSEVPGGYTF	TGTGCCAGCAGTGAAGTCCCAGGGGGCTACACCTTC	TRBJ1-2	few	TRBV6-1	NA
CASSRTGDPNQPQHF	TGTGCCAGCAGCAGAACAGGGGACCCCAATCAGCCCCAGCATTTT	TRBJ1-5	few	TRBV11-2	TRBD1
CASSLGYGELFF	TGTGCCAGCAGCTTAGGGTACGGGGAGCTGTTTTTT	TRBJ2-2	NA	TRBV13	NA
CSAEARGANVLTF	TGCAGTGCCGAAGCTAGGGGGGCCAACGTCCTGACTTTC	TRBJ2-6	few	TRBV20-1	NA
CSARAPSVSSYNEQFF	TGCAGTGCTAGAGCCCCTAGCGTCAGCTCCTACAATGAGCAGTTCTTC	TRBJ2-1	NA	TRBV20-1	NA
CASSYSAGAKNIQYF	TGTGCCAGCAGTTACTCTGCAGGGGCTAAAAACATTCAGTACTTC	TRBJ2-4	NA	TRBV6-2/TRBV6-3	NA
CASSSGTDQWGQPQHF	TGTGCCAGCAGTTCCGGGACAGATCAGTGGGGTCAGCCCCAGCATTTT	TRBJ1-5	NA	TRBV27	TRBD1
CSARGGVSNSPLHF	TGCAGTGCTAGAGGGGGAGTTTCCAATTCACCCCTCCACTTT	TRBJ1-6	NA	TRBV20-1	NA
CASSQWAGTSYEQYF	TGTGCCAGCAGCCAATGGGCGGGGACCTCCTACGAGCAGTACTTC	TRBJ2-7	NA	TRBV14	NA
CASTPPNRGLRKTQYF	TGTGCCAGCACCCCACCAAACAGGGGGCTTAGAAAGACCCAGTACTTC	TRBJ2-5	NA	TRBV6-1	TRBD1
CSAPPGGRVTDTQYF	TGCAGTGCTCCGCCAGGGGGCAGGGTCACAGATACGCAGTATTTT	TRBJ2-3	few	TRBV20-1	TRBD1
CASSQPTGYYGYTF	TGTGCCAGCAGCCAACCGACAGGGTACTATGGCTACACCTTC	TRBJ1-2	NA	TRBV3-1	TRBD1
CASSQESGTSGNNEQFF	TGCGCCAGCAGCCAAGAATCGGGGACTAGCGGAAACAATGAGCAGTTCTTC	TRBJ2-1	few	TRBV4-3	TRBD2